A selection of T cell receptor beta chains follows, all from one sample in a study of T cells in narcolepsy. The protocol was immunoSEQ multiplex PCR, while the TCRdb copy is restricted to in-frame clones and leaves out a portion. The data show tens of thousands of clones, roughly 83% seen once. The sequenced sample consisted of CD45RA- memory CD4+ T cells from PBMCs. These receptors were collected from a human donor with narcolepsy. CDR3s include the opening cysteine and the closing phenylalanine or tryptophan.

v_gene,j_gene,CDR3aa
TRBV30,TRBJ2-3,CARGGAAGTDTQYF
TRBV11-2,TRBJ1-1,CASSLGGLAFF
TRBV6-1,TRBJ1-2,CASGRQGPDYGYTF
TRBV6-1,TRBJ2-3,CASLAGWEGDTQYF
TRBV5-1,TRBJ1-5,CASSQGGSNQPQHF
TRBV15,TRBJ2-2,CATSRDGPDTGELFF
TRBV6-4,TRBJ2-1,CASSELEFREQFF
TRBV5-6,TRBJ2-3,CASSLSLDTQYF
TRBV7-2,TRBJ2-3,CASSLAGGSTDTQYF
TRBV4-1,TRBJ2-3,CASSQGQGALDTQYF
TRBV28,TRBJ1-4,CASEGGLGEKLFF
TRBV28,TRBJ1-1,CASSLKPGTEAFF
TRBV28,TRBJ2-5,CASSLLSQGQETQYF
TRBV11-2,TRBJ1-1,CASSLATTGMGEAFF
TRBV7-9,TRBJ1-4,CASSSGLANEKLFF
TRBV5-5,TRBJ1-4,CASSLAPIATNEKLFF
TRBV6-1,TRBJ2-7,CASTAAPGREQYF
TRBV5-1,TRBJ2-3,CASSLVTFFTDTQYF
TRBV5-5,TRBJ2-2,CASSAGPNTGELFF
TRBV21-1,TRBJ2-7,CASSKMRESSYEQYF
TRBV4-3,TRBJ2-7,CASSRLLAGEPYEQYF
TRBV14,TRBJ2-3,CASSQAFSTDTQYF
TRBV29-1,TRBJ2-3,CSVEDQAGFRNTQYF
TRBV6-5,TRBJ2-7,CASSTPGQTYEQYF
TRBV4-1,TRBJ2-5,CASSQVGRQYQETQYF